The entry that follows covers one T cell receptor beta chain sequence. This sample stems from a study of shared clonotypes between healthy human individuals. The study ran the assay at deep level. This table comes from immunoSEQ multiplex PCR, and its TCRdb copy is limited to in-frame clones, with some not included. The data show more than 550,000 clones, roughly 91% seen once. The V gene's germline CDR1 is MNHEY and CDR2 SVGAGI. V was cut by 2 bases and J by 5 bases, with 9 bases left in between. The CDR3 contains 14 residues. This TCR derives from a man aged 18 to 29 in good health. Some clones in this sample may be carry-over from other donors' samples. This chain links TRBV6-5 with TRBJ2-2; possibly TRBD2 for D (5 bases). Sequences were obtained from memory CD8+ T cells from PBMCs. Documented subset: CD45RO+ cells pooled with CCR7-negative TemRA cells. This chain's CDR3 is CASSYHSGTGELFF. Written as DNA, the CDR3 is TGTGCCAGCAGTTACCACAGCGGTACCGGGGAGCTGTTTTTT.